What follows are 26 T cell receptor beta chains derived from one specimen sequenced in a study of blood T cell repertoires in COVID-19. Generated by immunoSEQ multiplex PCR, the TCRdb table keeps only in-frame clones and is missing some. The repertoire holds tens of thousands of clones, with roughly 83% as singletons. The sequenced sample consisted of peripheral blood. The source is a man older than 75 with active or convalescent COVID-19.

This chain links TRBV19 with TRBJ2-7; D might be TRBD1 (6 bases). Germline V gene sequence: CDR1 LNHDA, CDR2 SQIVND (reference sequence). The germline V and J ends were trimmed by 6 bases and 6 bases, with 9 bases remaining between them. The CDR3 has 11 amino acids. This CDR3 reads CASRTGREQYF. The DNA of the CDR3 is TGTGCCAGTAGAACAGGGCGCGAGCAGTACTTC.

This clone was counted only a few times. This sequence joins TRBV15 and TRBJ2-5; 10 nucleotides agree with TRBD2. The CDR3 spans 18 residues. Per germline, CDR1 LNHNV and CDR2 YYDKDF (reference sequence). The V segment lost 1 base and the J segment 3 bases; nucleotides outside the gene matches: 11. CDR3 sequence (DNA): TGTGCCACCAGCAGAGCCCCCCCCTGGACTAGCGGTAAAGAGACCCAGTACTTC. This encodes CATSRAPPWTSGKETQYF. Using reference TRBV15 and TRBJ2-5 for the parts outside the CDR3, the full variable domain is DAMVIQNPRYQVTQFGKPVTLSCSQTLNHNVMYWYQQKSSQAPKLLFHYYDKDFNNEADTPDNFQSRRPNTSFCFLDIRSPGLGDTAMYLCATSRAPPWTSGKETQYFGPGTRLLVL.

The V call is TRBV18, the J call TRBJ1-1; maybe TRBD1 (6 bases). CDR3 length: 14 amino acids. From germline, CDR1 is KGHSH and CDR2 LQKENI. With 3 bases removed from V and 1 base from J, the gap between germline ends came to 9 bases. DNA of the CDR3: TGTGCCAGCTCACCTCAGGGACAGAACACTGAAGCTTTCTTT. It codes for CASSPQGQNTEAFF.

The chain combines TRBV5-1 with TRBJ1-2; TRBD1 agrees at 9 bases. The CDR3 runs 15 residues. The trim removed 3 bases at V and 8 bases at J, leaving 11 bases unmatched. Germline lookup yields CDR1 SGHRS and CDR2 YFSETQ. CDR3 sequence reads: CASSSGGTGSLGYTF. CDR3 sequence (DNA): TGCGCCAGCAGCTCCGGGGGGACAGGGTCGCTGGGCTACACCTTC.

The chain links TRBV5-6 to TRBJ2-5, with 9 bases aligning to TRBD2. This CDR3 is 14 amino acids long. V shed 5 bases and J 3 bases; nucleotides not matched to a gene: 5. Germline assignment: CDR1 SGHDT and CDR2 YYEEEE. CDR3 DNA sequence: TGTGCCAGCAGATACCGACTAGCGGAAGAGACCCAGTACTTC. This encodes CASRYRLAEETQYF.

The table lists this clone with a count of one. The V and J genes are TRBV6-5 and TRBJ1-4, with 8 bases that match TRBD1. Germline trimming cut 11 bases from V and 7 bases from J; bases unmatched to any gene: 9. The CDR3 is made up of 13 amino acids. The germline CDR1 and CDR2 sequences are MNHEY and SVGAGI. CDR3 DNA: TGTGCCCACAGTCAGGGGGCTGGTGAAAAACTGTTTTTT. Its protein is CAHSQGAGEKLFF.

The V and J genes are TRBV14 and TRBJ1-3; D gene uncertain. The CDR3 runs to 14 residues. V was clipped by 0 bases and J by 0 bases, with 3 bases between them. Germline assignment: CDR1 SGHDN and CDR2 FVKESK. DNA of the CDR3: TGTGCCAGCAGCCAAGACTACTCTGGAAACACCATATATTTT. It yields the protein CASSQDYSGNTIYF. The variable domain in full, completed from reference TRBV14 and TRBJ1-3, reads EAGVTQFPSHSVIEKGQTVTLRCDPISGHDNLYWYRRVMGKEIKFLLHFVKESKQDESGMPNNRFLAERTGGTYSTLKVQPAELEDSGVYFCASSQDYSGNTIYFGEGSWLTVV.

The V gene is TRBV19, the J gene TRBJ2-2; TRBD1 matches 7 bases. V was pared by 1 base and J by 5 bases, with 1 base of the junction left unmatched. The germline V gene has CDR1 LNHDA and CDR2 SQIVND (reference sequence). The CDR3 contains 14 residues. The CDR3 nucleotides are TGTGCCAGTAGTATAGCAGGGGGAACCGGGGAGCTGTTTTTT. This translates into CASSIAGGTGELFF.

The gene calls are TRBV6-5 and TRBJ2-2; 7 positions match TRBD2. Trimming removed 6 bases from V and 5 bases from J; junction bases left unmatched: 9. Germline V gives CDR1 MNHEY, CDR2 SVGAGI. CDR3 length: 15 amino acids. The CDR3 region is CASSPNRGGTGELFF. In DNA, the CDR3 is TGTGCCAGCAGCCCCAATCGGGGAGGGACCGGGGAGCTGTTTTTT.

The rearrangement joins TRBV5-1 to TRBJ2-7; the match to TRBD1 covers 7 bases. V was pared by 5 bases and J by 4 bases, with 12 bases of the junction left unmatched. The CDR3 contains 15 residues. Germline V gene data show CDR1 as SGHRS and CDR2 as YFSETQ. The CDR3 DNA reads TGCGCCAGCAGTTCCCGACAGGGAATTTCGTACGAGCAGTACTTC. It translates to CASSSRQGISYEQYF. Full variable domain (missing parts from reference TRBV5-1 and TRBJ2-7): KAGVTQTPRYLIKTRGQQVTLSCSPISGHRSVSWYQQTPGQGLQFLFEYFSETQRNKGNFPGRFSGRQFSNSRSEMNVSTLELGDSALYLCASSSRQGISYEQYFGPGTRLTVT.

The chain joins TRBV19 to TRBJ1-1, with 9 bases fitting TRBD1. Germline assignment: CDR1 LNHDA and CDR2 SQIVND (reference sequence). Trimming took 6 bases from V and 3 from J; bases not matched to a gene: 2. The CDR3 covers 13 residues. The CDR3 here is CASRRDRDTEAFF. In DNA, the CDR3 is TGTGCCAGTAGGAGGGACAGGGACACTGAAGCTTTCTTT.

This clone is a singleton in its sample. The V call is TRBV27, the J call TRBJ2-1; 8 bases are a match to TRBD2. The CDR3 contains 17 residues. Germline-derived CDR1 and CDR2 are MNHEY and SMNVEV (reference sequence). The V and J ends lost 6 bases and 5 bases, in that order; junction bases with no gene match: 15. The CDR3, as DNA: TGTGCCAGCAGCCCCCCGGTATTAGCGGGACCAAACAATGAGCAGTTCTTC. It specifies CASSPPVLAGPNNEQFF.

The rearrangement uses TRBV7-9 and TRBJ1-1; D uncertain. The germline V gene encodes CDR1 SEHNR and CDR2 FQNEAQ (reference sequence). V was clipped by 0 bases and J by 0 bases, with 8 bases between them. The CDR3 is 15 residues long. Here the CDR3 DNA reads TGTGCCAGCAGCTTAGCGGCAGGCGTGAACACTGAAGCTTTCTTT. Translation: CASSLAAGVNTEAFF.

The chain carries TRBV27 and TRBJ2-3; 7 positions agree with TRBD2. V dropped 5 bases and J dropped 0; count of bases not matched to a gene: 11. This CDR3 spans 17 amino acids. Germline V gene sequence: CDR1 MNHEY, CDR2 SMNVEV (reference sequence). CDR3 nucleotide sequence: TGTGCCAGCAGTCAACCAGTTAATAGCGGGAGCACAGATACGCAGTATTTT. Encoded protein: CASSQPVNSGSTDTQYF.

The genes are TRBV7-8 and TRBJ2-1; no reliable D call. The CDR3 loop spans 12 amino acids. Germline CDR1 is SGHVS and CDR2 is FQNEAQ. V gave up 7 bases and J gave up 8 bases, with 12 bases separating them. The chain's CDR3 is CASTDSRDEQFF. The CDR3 DNA sequence: TGTGCCAGCACCGATTCTCGGGATGAGCAGTTCTTC. The full variable domain, completed using reference TRBV7-8 and TRBJ2-1, is GAGVSQSPRYKVAKRGQDVALRCDPISGHVSLFWYQQALGQGPEFLTYFQNEAQLDKSGLPSDRFFAERPEGSVSTLKIQRTQQEDSAVYLCASTDSRDEQFFGPGTRLTVL.

This clone has only a few counts. The J gene is TRBJ2-2, the V gene TRBV5-5; D remains ambiguous. Germline values: CDR1 SGHKS, CDR2 YYEKEE (reference sequence). Trimming cost V 3 bases and J 6 bases, with 9 bases left between them. This CDR3 spans 13 amino acids. CDR3 in amino acids: CASSYSGSGELFF. The CDR3 DNA is TGTGCCAGCAGCTATTCTGGCTCCGGGGAGCTGTTTTTT.

This sequence joins TRBV5-1 and TRBJ2-4, with 7 bases that match TRBD1. The CDR3 is 15 amino acids. In germline, CDR1 is SGHRS, CDR2 YFSETQ. Trimming at V came to 1 base and at J to 4 bases, leaving 5 bases not matched to a gene. The DNA of the CDR3 is TGCGCCAGCAGCTTGTTAGGGGGCCGGAAAAACATTCAGTACTTC. Translated: CASSLLGGRKNIQYF.

This clone was observed a few times. The J gene is TRBJ2-3, the V gene TRBV21-1; TRBD2, the table's D call, lacks a check against the DNA. TRBV21-1 is flagged as a pseudogene. There are 16 residues in the CDR3. The CDR3 nucleotides read TGTGCCAGCAGCAGCCGGACTAGCGGCTACACAGATACGCAGTATTTT. Residues: CASSSRTSGYTDTQYF.

CDR3: CASSQATRDTQYF. The CDR3 bases are TGTGCCAGCAGCCAGGCGACTAGAGATACGCAGTATTTT. The V call is TRBV3-1 (or the pseudogene TRBV3-2), the J call TRBJ2-3, with a tentative D call TRBD2 (6 bases). Per germline, CDR1 LGHDT and CDR2 YNNKEL (reference sequence). The CDR3 has 13 amino acids. V gave up 3 bases and J gave up 5 bases, with 9 bases separating them.

The chain links TRBV9 to TRBJ2-7; possible D gene TRBD1, 6 bases. The length of the CDR3 is 14 residues. Trimming took 0 bases from V and 7 from J, leaving 14 bases between them. Germline CDR1 SGDLS, CDR2 YYNGEE. The CDR3 here is CASSVAQGYNEQYF. The CDR3 nucleotides are TGTGCCAGCAGCGTAGCTCAGGGGTATAATGAGCAGTACTTC. Full variable domain (rest looked up from reference TRBV9 and TRBJ2-7): DSGVTQTPKHLITATGQRVTLRCSPRSGDLSVYWYQQSLDQGLQFLIQYYNGEERAKGNILERFSAQQFPDLHSELNLSSLELGDSALYFCASSVAQGYNEQYFGPGTRLTVT.

This rearrangement joins TRBV6-5 to TRBJ1-1; 8 bases map to TRBD1. The ends lost 6 bases at V and 1 base at J; junction bases unmatched: 7. Germline CDR1 is MNHEY and CDR2 is SVGAGI. This CDR3 is 15 amino acids long. CDR3 in DNA: TGTGCCAGCAGCGCACCCGACAGGGGGAACACTGAAGCTTTCTTT. This sequence encodes CASSAPDRGNTEAFF.

The V gene is TRBV2, the J gene TRBJ1-1; the match to TRBD1 covers 8 bases. The CDR3 is 17 residues long. With 7 bases clipped from V and 1 base from J, the junction kept 14 bases outside the gene matches. Germline values: CDR1 SNHLY, CDR2 FYNNEI. The CDR3 DNA is TGTGCCAGCAATCTACCCAGAACAGGGGGATCGAACACTGAAGCTTTCTTT. Protein sequence: CASNLPRTGGSNTEAFF.

The chain is built from TRBV27 and TRBJ2-7; 8 nucleotides line up with TRBD1. CDR3 size: 14 residues. V shed 3 bases, J shed 6 bases, and the junction held 7 bases outside the gene matches. Germline values: CDR1 MNHEY, CDR2 SMNVEV (reference sequence). CDR3 amino acids: CASSFQGARGEQYF. The DNA of the CDR3 is TGTGCCAGCAGTTTCCAGGGGGCGCGTGGCGAGCAGTACTTC.

The chain combines TRBV6-5 with TRBJ2-1, with TRBD2 matching over 11 bases. V dropped 6 bases and J dropped 4; count of bases not matched to a gene: 5. The CDR3 has 15 amino acids. The germline V gene encodes CDR1 MNHEY and CDR2 SVGAGI. CDR3 bases: TGTGCCAGCAGCTGGACTAGCGGGTTATACAATGAGCAGTTCTTC. Its protein is CASSWTSGLYNEQFF.

The genes are TRBV2 and TRBJ1-2, with TRBD1 identical over 7 bases. The V gene's germline CDR1 is SNHLY and CDR2 FYNNEI. The CDR3 spans 13 residues. V dropped 6 bases and J dropped 4; count of bases not matched to a gene: 5. This CDR3 is CASRDREVYGYTF. CDR3 DNA sequence: TGTGCCAGCAGAGACAGGGAGGTCTATGGCTACACCTTC.

This CDR3 is CASSQGRGGLGPMGYGYTF. CDR3 in DNA: TGCGCCAGCAGCCAGGGCCGGGGAGGGCTCGGGCCGATGGGATATGGCTACACCTTC. This chain uses TRBV4-3 with TRBJ1-2; D gene ambiguous. V lost 3 bases to trimming and J lost 5 bases, with 28 bases between them. Germline loops: CDR1 LGHNA, CDR2 YSLEER. CDR3 length: 19 amino acids.